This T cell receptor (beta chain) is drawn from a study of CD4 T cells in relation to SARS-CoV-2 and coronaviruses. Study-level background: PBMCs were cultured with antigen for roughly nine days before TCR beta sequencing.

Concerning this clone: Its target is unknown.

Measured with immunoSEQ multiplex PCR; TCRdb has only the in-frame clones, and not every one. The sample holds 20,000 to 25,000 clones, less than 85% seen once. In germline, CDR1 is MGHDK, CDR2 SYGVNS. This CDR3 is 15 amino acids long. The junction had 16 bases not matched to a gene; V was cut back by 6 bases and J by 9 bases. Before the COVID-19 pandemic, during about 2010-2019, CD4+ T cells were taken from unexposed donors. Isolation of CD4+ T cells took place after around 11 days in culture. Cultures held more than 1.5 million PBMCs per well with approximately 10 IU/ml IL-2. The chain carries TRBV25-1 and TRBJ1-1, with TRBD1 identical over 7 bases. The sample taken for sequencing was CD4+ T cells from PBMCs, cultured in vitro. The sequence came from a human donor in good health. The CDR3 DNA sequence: TGTGCCAGCAGCAAGGGAGGGGGCGTATGGGTACAAGCTTTCTTT. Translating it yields CASSKGGGVWVQAFF.